These T cell receptor beta chains were read from a single sample in a study of shared clonotypes between healthy human individuals. Some clones are missing from TCRdb's copy, which holds only in-frame ones; the method was immunoSEQ multiplex PCR. The table records about a million clones, around 76% of them present only once. The sequencing input was memory CD4+ T cells sorted from blood. The receptors were gathered from a man aged 18-30 years in good health. Both conserved end residues are part of each CDR3. Fields, in order: J gene, D gene, V gene, clone size, CDR3 protein, CDR3 DNA. The D gene is left open where the match is weak. Size tells how often a clone was seen (once, few, many) or the class of an expanded clone, and some rows leave it out.

J: TRBJ1-5; D: NA; V: TRBV19; size: NA; CDR3: CASRPQSVSNQPQHF; DNA: TGTGCCAGTAGGCCACAAAGCGTGAGCAATCAGCCCCAGCATTTT
J: TRBJ2-2; D: TRBD2; V: TRBV5-1; size: NA; CDR3: CASSLGTSGANTGELFF; DNA: TGCGCCAGCAGCTTGGGGACTAGCGGGGCGAACACCGGGGAGCTGTTTTTT
J: TRBJ1-2; D: NA; V: TRBV28; size: NA; CDR3: CASSSGQSDLYGYTF; DNA: TGTGCCAGCAGTTCAGGACAGTCCGATCTCTATGGCTACACCTTC
J: TRBJ1-2; D: NA; V: TRBV18; size: NA; CDR3: CASSQNDIANYGYTF; DNA: TGTGCCAGCTCCCAAAACGATATAGCTAACTATGGCTACACCTTC
J: TRBJ2-7; D: NA; V: TRBV7-2; size: few; CDR3: CASSYRGPWNEQYF; DNA: TGTGCCAGCAGCTACCGGGGCCCGTGGAACGAGCAGTACTTC
J: TRBJ2-2; D: NA; V: TRBV9; size: NA; CDR3: CASSVTQADTGELFF; DNA: TGTGCCAGCAGCGTGACCCAGGCCGACACCGGGGAGCTGTTTTTT
J: TRBJ1-2; D: TRBD1; V: TRBV5-4; size: NA; CDR3: CASSAGQPLNYGYTF; DNA: TGTGCCAGCAGCGCGGGACAGCCCCTTAACTATGGCTACACCTTC
J: TRBJ2-2; D: NA; V: TRBV5-1; size: NA; CDR3: CASSPGDTGELFF; DNA: TGCGCCAGCAGCCCCGGCGACACCGGGGAGCTGTTTTTT
J: TRBJ2-2; D: TRBD2; V: TRBV29-1; size: NA; CDR3: CSVSGLTNTGELFF; DNA: TGCAGCGTTTCGGGACTAACGAACACCGGGGAGCTGTTTTTT
J: TRBJ2-3; D: TRBD2; V: TRBV19; size: few; CDR3: CASSIGGGSTDTQYF; DNA: TGTGCCAGTAGTATCGGGGGGGGAAGCACAGATACGCAGTATTTT
J: TRBJ1-2; D: TRBD1; V: TRBV6-1; size: NA; CDR3: CASSEGQGGKGYTF; DNA: TGTGCCAGCAGTGAAGGACAGGGGGGGAAAGGCTACACCTTC
J: TRBJ2-1; D: NA; V: TRBV2; size: NA; CDR3: CASTNTRGGEQFF; DNA: TGTGCCAGCACCAATACCCGGGGAGGCGAGCAGTTCTTC
J: TRBJ2-1; D: TRBD2; V: TRBV5-1; size: NA; CDR3: CASSLVGLAGGLDEQFF; DNA: TGCGCCAGCAGCTTGGTCGGACTAGCGGGGGGGCTGGATGAGCAGTTCTTC
J: TRBJ2-5; D: TRBD2; V: TRBV6-5; size: NA; CDR3: CASKASGRSQETQYF; DNA: TGTGCCAGCAAGGCTAGCGGGAGAAGCCAAGAGACCCAGTACTTC
J: TRBJ1-2; D: NA; V: TRBV2; size: NA; CDR3: CASSEAGRRSYGYTF; DNA: TGTGCCAGCAGTGAGGCAGGGCGCCGTAGCTATGGCTACACCTTC
J: TRBJ1-2; D: TRBD1; V: TRBV10-2; size: NA; CDR3: CASSPTGGIFGYTF; DNA: TGCGCCAGCAGTCCGACAGGGGGGATATTCGGCTACACCTTC
J: TRBJ1-4; D: NA; V: TRBV7-9; size: NA; CDR3: CASSLVGTENEKLFF; DNA: TGTGCCAGCAGCTTAGTTGGGACGGAGAATGAAAAACTGTTTTTT
J: TRBJ1-5; D: NA; V: TRBV28; size: NA; CDR3: CASIGEGTINQPQHF; DNA: TGTGCCAGCATTGGGGAAGGGACTATCAATCAGCCCCAGCATTTT
J: TRBJ2-7; D: TRBD2; V: TRBV2; size: NA; CDR3: CASKSGGSESSEQYF; DNA: TGTGCCAGTAAGAGCGGGGGGTCGGAGAGTTCCGAGCAGTACTTC
J: TRBJ2-7; D: NA; V: TRBV7-9; size: once; CDR3: CASSFGRSSYEQYF; DNA: TGTGCCAGCAGCTTTGGCAGGAGCTCCTACGAGCAGTACTTC
J: TRBJ1-2; D: TRBD1; V: TRBV11-2; size: NA; CDR3: CASSLATTGTGGHGYTF; DNA: TGTGCCAGCAGCTTAGCGACGACCGGGACAGGGGGGCATGGCTACACCTTC
J: TRBJ1-4; D: NA; V: TRBV30; size: NA; CDR3: CAWTLRQGGEKLFF; DNA: TGTGCCTGGACCCTACGGCAGGGTGGCGAAAAACTGTTTTTT
J: TRBJ2-2; D: NA; V: TRBV5-1; size: once; CDR3: CASSLTTANTGELFF; DNA: TGCGCCAGCAGCTTGACGACAGCGAACACCGGGGAGCTGTTTTTT
J: TRBJ2-3; D: NA; V: TRBV2; size: NA; CDR3: CASSERFISLTRTDTQYF; DNA: TGTGCCAGCAGTGAAAGGTTCATTAGCTTAACGCGCACAGATACGCAGTATTTT
J: TRBJ2-5; D: NA; V: TRBV18; size: NA; CDR3: CASSPLTDQETQYF; DNA: TGTGCCAGCTCACCACTGACGGATCAAGAGACCCAGTACTTC
J: TRBJ1-5; D: NA; V: TRBV10-3; size: NA; CDR3: CAISESVHSNQPQHF; DNA: TGTGCCATCAGTGAATCGGTTCATAGCAATCAGCCCCAGCATTTT
J: TRBJ2-5; D: NA; V: TRBV9; size: once; CDR3: CASSGGVIQETQYF; DNA: TGTGCCAGCAGCGGTGGAGTAATCCAAGAGACCCAGTACTTC
J: TRBJ2-3; D: TRBD2; V: TRBV2; size: once; CDR3: CASRGGVWDTQYF; DNA: TGTGCCAGCAGGGGAGGGGTATGGGATACGCAGTATTTT
J: TRBJ2-3; D: NA; V: TRBV7-2; size: NA; CDR3: CASSFPGGTDTQYF; DNA: TGTGCCAGCAGCTTCCCCGGTGGGACAGATACGCAGTATTTT
J: TRBJ1-1; D: NA; V: TRBV5-4; size: NA; CDR3: CASSAGQTPNTEAFF; DNA: TGTGCCAGCAGCGCGGGGCAGACTCCGAACACTGAAGCTTTCTTT
J: TRBJ2-7; D: NA; V: TRBV28; size: NA; CDR3: CASNPGRPPYEQYF; DNA: TGTGCCAGCAACCCAGGGAGGCCCCCCTACGAGCAGTACTTC
J: TRBJ2-7; D: NA; V: TRBV6-5; size: NA; CDR3: CASSDWYEQYF; DNA: TGTGCCAGCAGTGACTGGTACGAGCAGTACTTC
J: TRBJ1-6; D: TRBD1; V: TRBV28; size: NA; CDR3: CASSLNQGGFSYNSPLHF; DNA: TGTGCCAGCAGTTTAAACCAAGGGGGCTTTTCCTATAATTCACCCCTCCACTTT
J: TRBJ2-2; D: NA; V: TRBV7-2; size: NA; CDR3: CASSLGGRVDTGELFF; DNA: TGTGCCAGCAGCTTAGGGGGCAGGGTTGACACCGGGGAGCTGTTTTTT
J: TRBJ1-2; D: NA; V: TRBV6-1; size: NA; CDR3: CASSRWGKDGYTF; DNA: TGTGCCAGCAGCAGGTGGGGGAAGGACGGCTACACCTTC
J: TRBJ1-3; D: TRBD1; V: TRBV5-1; size: NA; CDR3: CASSLSDRVGNTIYF; DNA: TGCGCCAGCAGCTTAAGCGACAGGGTCGGAAACACCATATATTTT
J: TRBJ1-1; D: NA; V: TRBV2; size: few; CDR3: CASSEGSMAFF; DNA: TGTGCCAGCAGTGAGGGGAGTATGGCTTTCTTT
J: TRBJ2-6; D: NA; V: TRBV7-9; size: few; CDR3: CASRPGQVPGANVLTF; DNA: TGTGCCAGCAGGCCGGGACAAGTCCCTGGGGCCAACGTCCTGACTTTC
J: TRBJ1-2; D: TRBD1; V: TRBV19; size: many; CDR3: CASSEGQGRGYTF; DNA: TGTGCCAGTAGCGAAGGACAGGGGCGAGGCTACACCTTC
J: TRBJ2-4; D: NA; V: TRBV2; size: NA; CDR3: CASSEDSDIQYF; DNA: TGTGCCAGCAGTGAAGATTCCGACATTCAGTACTTC
J: TRBJ2-4; D: TRBD2; V: TRBV5-4; size: NA; CDR3: CASSPLGGAEDIQYF; DNA: TGTGCCAGCAGCCCCCTCGGGGGGGCCGAGGACATTCAGTACTTC
J: TRBJ2-7; D: NA; V: TRBV2; size: NA; CDR3: CASSELGEQYF; DNA: TGTGCCAGCAGTGAACTAGGCGAGCAGTACTTC
J: TRBJ2-5; D: NA; V: TRBV7-2; size: NA; CDR3: CASSPDRRETQYF; DNA: TGTGCCAGCAGTCCAGACAGGAGGGAGACCCAGTACTTC
J: TRBJ1-6; D: NA; V: TRBV10-3; size: NA; CDR3: CAIGSGTKNSPLHF; DNA: TGTGCCATCGGGTCCGGGACAAAGAATTCACCCCTCCACTTT
J: TRBJ2-7; D: NA; V: TRBV2; size: few; CDR3: CASSPRGPDEQYF; DNA: TGTGCCAGCAGTCCCAGGGGCCCCGACGAGCAGTACTTC
J: TRBJ1-3; D: NA; V: TRBV5-1; size: NA; CDR3: CASSSTGAGNTIYF; DNA: TGCGCCAGCAGCTCGACAGGCGCTGGAAACACCATATATTTT